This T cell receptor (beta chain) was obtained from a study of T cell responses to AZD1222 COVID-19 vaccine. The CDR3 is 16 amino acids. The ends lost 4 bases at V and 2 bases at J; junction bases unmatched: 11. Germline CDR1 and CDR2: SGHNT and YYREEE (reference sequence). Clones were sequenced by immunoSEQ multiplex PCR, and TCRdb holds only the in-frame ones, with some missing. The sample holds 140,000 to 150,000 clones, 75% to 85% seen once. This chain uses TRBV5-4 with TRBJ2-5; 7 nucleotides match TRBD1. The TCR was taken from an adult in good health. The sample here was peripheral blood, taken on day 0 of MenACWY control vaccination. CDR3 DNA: TGTGCCAGCAGCATCCCAGGGGGAAAAGTACAAGAGACCCAGTACTTC. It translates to CASSIPGGKVQETQYF.